These 8 T cell receptor beta chains originate from one sample sequenced in a study of T cells in Graves' hyperthyroidism and ophthalmopathy. Regions amplified from RNA transcripts were the TCR beta CDR3 regions. HTBI primers drove first-round RT-PCR of the TCR CDR3. Each CDR3 protein gets one entry after TCRdb re-called the multiplex PCR reads with MiXCR. The sample lists under 700,000 distinct CDR3 sequences, around 17% seen once, with roughly 18% in the top ten. The sequenced material came from blood. These receptors came from a woman younger than 35 with Graves' hyperthyroidism.

This clonotype appeared many times. This rearrangement joins TRBV20-1 to TRBJ2-5; 7 nucleotides match TRBD1. Germline assignment: CDR1 DFQATT and CDR2 SNEGSKA (reference sequence). This CDR3 comprises 14 residues. Trimming cost V 1 base and J 4 bases; bases outside gene matches: 6. The CDR3 bases are TGCAGTGCTAGAGTTTTTGACAGGGTAGAGACCCAGTACTTC. It is translated as CSARVFDRVETQYF.

This clonotype occurred many times. The chain recombines TRBV10-2 with TRBJ2-7; 9 bases are a match to TRBD2. Germline CDR1 and CDR2: WSHSY and SAAADI. The CDR3 is 14 residues long. The V segment lost 2 bases and the J segment 7 bases; nucleotides outside the gene matches: 6. CDR3 DNA sequence: TGCGCCAGCAGTGAGCTAGCGGGATCGGGAGAGCAGTACTTC. This encodes CASSELAGSGEQYF.

There are a few counts of this clonotype. The chain uses TRBV18 and TRBJ2-7; tentative D call: TRBD2 (5 bases). Germline CDR1 KGHSH, CDR2 LQKENI. This CDR3 spans 15 amino acids. The ends were cut back, 4 bases at V and 2 bases at J, with 15 bases in the middle. As DNA, the CDR3 is TGTGCCAGCTCACACACTAGTTTTGTTCCCTACGAGCAGTACTTC. This encodes CASSHTSFVPYEQYF.

This chain connects TRBV9 to TRBJ2-3; tentative D call: TRBD1 (6 bases). CDR1 and CDR2 from the germline V gene are SGDLS and YYNGEE. V was clipped by 7 bases and J by 4 bases, with 10 bases between them. The CDR3 runs 12 residues. For the CDR3, the DNA is TGTGCCAGCGCAGCAGGGGCAGATACGCAGTATTTT. Encoded protein: CASAAGADTQYF.

This clonotype appeared a few times. The chain is built from TRBV10-3 and TRBJ2-1; D may match TRBD1 or TRBD2 (6 bases each). Germline CDR1 and CDR2: ENHRY and SYGVKD. Trimming removed 0 bases from V and 8 bases from J, with 11 bases in between. CDR3 size: 14 residues. The CDR3 sequence is CAISESEGGDEQFF. Written as DNA, the CDR3 is TGTGCCATCAGTGAGTCGGAGGGGGGCGATGAGCAGTTCTTC.

The V and J genes are TRBV4-1 and TRBJ1-4; D remains ambiguous. The length of the CDR3 is 13 residues. Trimming left V 1 base short and J 8 bases short, with 8 bases between. Germline V gives CDR1 MGHRA, CDR2 YSYEKL. CDR3 nucleotide sequence: TGCGCCAGCAGCCAAGGGAGGATCGAAAAACTGTTTTTT. This encodes CASSQGRIEKLFF.

This clonotype was counted only a few times. CDR3 loop: CATSRELAGVLNEQYF. The CDR3 DNA is TGTGCCACCAGCAGAGAACTAGCGGGGGTGCTAAACGAGCAGTACTTC. The J gene is TRBJ2-7, the V gene TRBV15, with 11 bases fitting TRBD2. The CDR3 totals 16 residues. V was pared by 0 bases and J by 5 bases, with 6 bases of the junction left unmatched. The germline CDR1 and CDR2 sequences are LNHNV and YYDKDF (reference sequence). Drawing the rest from reference TRBV15 and TRBJ2-7, the complete variable domain is DAMVIQNPRYQVTQFGKPVTLSCSQTLNHNVMYWYQQKSSQAPKLLFHYYDKDFNNEADTPDNFQSRRPNTSFCFLDIRSPGLGDTAMYLCATSRELAGVLNEQYFGPGTRLTVT.

V usage is TRBV7-2 and J usage is TRBJ1-1; 9 bases map to TRBD1. Germline CDR1 and CDR2: SGHTA and FQGNSA. Trimming took 5 bases from V and 11 from J; bases not matched to a gene: 6. The length of the CDR3 is 12 residues. The CDR3 DNA is TGTGCCAGCAGCCCCACAGGGGGCCATGCTTTCTTT. Protein sequence: CASSPTGGHAFF.